Listed here are 3 T cell receptor beta chains from one sample, sequenced in a study of blood T cell repertoires in COVID-19 (TCRdb year 2020). Libraries came from the immunoSEQ multiplex PCR assay. Imported from immuneACCESS, the table was reduced by TCRdb to in-frame sequences with V and J called. These copies leave out some clones; in studies compared against another copy, an unresolved V gene accounts for under half, and the cause of the remainder is not known. The sample has 84,000 or so clones on record, roughly 80% of them singletons. The top ten clonotypes cover under 50% of the sample. The sample taken for sequencing was peripheral blood. The origin of the receptors is a human donor in a cohort sampled during active COVID-19.

The chain links TRBV6-5 to TRBJ2-7; 7 bases match TRBD1. This CDR3 has 13 residues. CDR1 and CDR2 (germline): MNHEY, SVGAGI. Losses at the gene ends were 5 bases for V and 2 bases for J; bases not matched to a gene: 3. The CDR3 coding sequence is TGTGCCAGCAGTCAGGGGGAAACCTACGAGCAGTACTTC. Its protein is CASSQGETYEQYF.

This clone has more than one count but fewer than ten. This rearrangement joins TRBV15 to TRBJ2-7; 13 nucleotides agree with TRBD2. The germline CDR1 and CDR2 sequences are LNHNV and YYDKDF (reference sequence). J was trimmed by 4 bases and V by 2 bases; bases with no gene match: 8. CDR3 length: 17 residues. CDR3 sequence: CATSRSRTSGSLYEQYF. CDR3 DNA: TGTGCCACCAGCAGATCCAGGACTAGCGGGAGTTTATACGAGCAGTACTTC.

This clone was seen once. The V call is TRBV12-3 or TRBV12-4, the J call TRBJ1-1; D gene uncertain. V was clipped by 6 bases and J by 1 base, with 9 bases between them. The CDR3 is made up of 13 amino acids. The CDR3 is CASRPTENTEAFF. The CDR3 coding sequence is TGTGCCAGCAGGCCTACAGAGAACACTGAAGCTTTCTTT.